A selection of T cell receptor beta chains follows, all from one sample in a study of blood T cell repertoires in COVID-19. Measured with immunoSEQ multiplex PCR; TCRdb has only the in-frame clones, and not every one. The sample holds 150,000 to 200,000 clones, approximately 89% seen once. Material: peripheral blood. These receptors were taken from a man in his 70s with acute or convalescent COVID-19. Each CDR3 is given without its conserved first and last residue.

CDR3: ASRRQGDSQPQH; V: TRBV6-5
CDR3: ASRGTGVASNQPQH; V: TRBV2
CDR3: ASSFFTSGGNNEQF; V: TRBV5-1
CDR3: ASSPRRGSPLH; V: TRBV7-3
CDR3: ASSPSGTLGSPLH; V: TRBV18
CDR3: AISESRAEETQY; V: TRBV10-3
CDR3: ASSQDKSYEQY; V: TRBV4-1
CDR3: ASSSTGVGQPQH; V: TRBV5-6
CDR3: ASSPPTGSYEQY; V: TRBV18
CDR3: ASSLVGSSSYNEQF; V: TRBV5-1
CDR3: SVAQGPGELF; V: TRBV29-1
CDR3: ATSRGGDAYEQY; V: TRBV15
CDR3: ASSYQGASYEQY; V: TRBV6-6
CDR3: ATYIGGYT; V: TRBV5-1
CDR3: ASSSFGSTDTQY; V: TRBV5-1
CDR3: ASVSGGRENYGYT; V: TRBV5-4
CDR3: ASTLAIPTGQSEQF; V: TRBV5-1
CDR3: ASSDYSVEQF; V: TRBV10-1
CDR3: ASSSEGEQF; V: TRBV7-9
CDR3: ASSLWGQGPH; V: TRBV28
CDR3: ASSRDSGQPQH; V: TRBV12-3/TRBV12-4
CDR3: ASSDADEQF; V: TRBV5-1
CDR3: ASSFGRAIYNEQF; V: TRBV5-1
CDR3: ATSDGQRGGYT; V: TRBV24-1
CDR3: ASSQASGFQETQY; V: TRBV3-1/TRBV3-2
CDR3: ASSVSEGTQY; V: TRBV9
CDR3: ASSLEWPYEQY; V: TRBV5-5